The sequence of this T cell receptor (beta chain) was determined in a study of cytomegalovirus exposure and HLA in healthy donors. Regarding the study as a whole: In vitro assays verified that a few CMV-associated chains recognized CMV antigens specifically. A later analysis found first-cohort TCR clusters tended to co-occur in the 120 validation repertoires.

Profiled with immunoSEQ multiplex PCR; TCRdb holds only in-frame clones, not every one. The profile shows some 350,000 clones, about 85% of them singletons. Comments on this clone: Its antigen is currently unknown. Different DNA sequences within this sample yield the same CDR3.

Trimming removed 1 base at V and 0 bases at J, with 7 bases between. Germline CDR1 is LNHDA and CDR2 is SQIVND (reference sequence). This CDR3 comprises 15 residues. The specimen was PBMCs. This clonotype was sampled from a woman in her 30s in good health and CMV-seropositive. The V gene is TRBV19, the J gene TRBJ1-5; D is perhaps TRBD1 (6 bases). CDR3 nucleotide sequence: TGTGCCAGTAGTATAGGGGGACATAGCAATCAGCCCCAGCATTTT. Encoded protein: CASSIGGHSNQPQHF. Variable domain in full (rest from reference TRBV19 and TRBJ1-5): DGGITQSPKYLFRKEGQNVTLSCEQNLNHDAMYWYRQDPGQGLRLIYYSQIVNDFQKGDIAEGYSVSREKKESFPLTVTSAQKNPTAFYLCASSIGGHSNQPQHFGDGTRLSIL.